These 11 T cell receptor beta chains were all obtained from the same sample, sequenced in a study of post-analysis software for immune sequencing data. The study, taken as a whole, reports: Roughly five TRBV segments were significantly more frequent in patients than in controls. TRBV5-6, TRBV5-1 and TRBV20-1 were among these segments.

Each TCR beta cDNA library carried unique molecular identifiers. TCRdb recomputed calls from the PCR reads with MiXCR, one row per CDR3 protein. Of roughly 700,000 distinct CDR3 sequences in the sample, roughly 29% are singletons; the top ten hold roughly 0.57%. The antigens for these receptors are not known. Sequencing was done on a sample of blood. These TCRs come from a girl aged 5 to 17 with multiple sclerosis.

This clonotype showed up just a few times. The chain recombines TRBV7-2 with TRBJ2-7; 10 nucleotides match TRBD1. The CDR3 length is 14 residues. The germline gives CDR1 SGHTA, CDR2 FQGNSA. With 5 bases clipped from V and 6 bases from J, the junction kept 7 bases outside the gene matches. DNA for the CDR3: TGTGCCAGCAGCGCCGGGACAGGGGCGAGCGAGCAGTACTTC. It yields the protein CASSAGTGASEQYF.

A few counts support this clonotype. V usage is TRBV2 and J usage is TRBJ1-5, with D hard to call. The CDR3 runs 16 residues. V dropped 1 base and J dropped 1 base, with 11 bases sitting between them. Germline values: CDR1 SNHLY, CDR2 FYNNEI. The CDR3 DNA is TGTGCCAGCAGTGAAGGCGGTAGGAGAAGCAATCAGCCCCAGCATTTT. It yields the protein CASSEGGRRSNQPQHF.

The gene calls are TRBV12-5 and TRBJ2-1, with a weak D call TRBD1 (7 bases). CDR1 is LGHNT and CDR2 is FRNRAP in the germline V gene. This CDR3 spans 15 amino acids. The ends were cut back, 7 bases at V and 9 bases at J, with 22 bases in the middle. CDR3 in DNA: TGTGCTAGTGCCCTCAGGGGGGCTGGGGGCGGTGAGCAGTTCTTC. Amino acid sequence: CASALRGAGGGEQFF.

At least ten counts were recorded for this clonotype. The junction does not match germline at one end; this may be a read error. The rearrangement uses TRBV5-1 and TRBJ1-1; TRBD1 might be the D (5 bases). This CDR3 has 14 residues. Germline CDR1 is SGHRS and CDR2 is YFSETQ. The CDR3 nucleotides are TGTGCCAGCAGTCCAGGACAAATGAACACTGAAGCTTTCTTT. Amino acid sequence: CASSPGQMNTEAFF.

The chain has TRBV12-3 or TRBV12-4 and TRBJ2-7; D gene unclear. TRBJ2-5 matches the DNA end more closely, so the J call is doubtful. The CDR3 is 12 residues long. The chain's CDR3 is CASSFSPETQYF. CDR3 DNA sequence: TGTGCCAGCAGTTTTTCCCCGGAGACCCAGTACTTC.

The J gene is TRBJ2-1, the V gene TRBV6-5; no clear D gene. Germline V lookup: CDR1 MNHEY, CDR2 SVGAGI. Trimming left V 4 bases short and J 15 bases short, with 13 bases between. This CDR3 is 11 amino acids long. CDR3 coding DNA: TGTGCCAGCAGTTGGCGAACATTGGGGTTCTTC. Its translation is CASSWRTLGFF.

The chain couples TRBV9 to TRBJ2-1; 8 bases map to TRBD2. Trimming cost V 7 bases and J 7 bases; bases outside gene matches: 16. This CDR3 has 16 amino acids. Germline CDR1 reads SGDLS; CDR2 reads YYNGEE. In nucleotides, the CDR3 is TGTGCCAGCCATAAGGAGCGGGAGACCTGGGCGAATGAGCAGTTCTTC. This translates into CASHKERETWANEQFF. The full variable domain, in which reference TRBV9 and TRBJ2-1 provide the parts outside the CDR3, is DSGVTQTPKHLITATGQRVTLRCSPRSGDLSVYWYQQSLDQGLQFLIQYYNGEERAKGNILERFSAQQFPDLHSELNLSSLELGDSALYFCASHKERETWANEQFFGPGTRLTVL.

Only a few counts were recorded for this clonotype. The chain uses TRBV20-1 and TRBJ1-1; D is unclear. Trimming took off 5 bases at V and 3 bases at J, with 16 bases between the two ends. Germline loops: CDR1 DFQATT, CDR2 SNEGSKA (reference sequence). The CDR3 spans 14 residues. The CDR3 nucleotides read TGCAGTGCTCGAAGGGCCCAATCGTACACTGAAGCTTTCTTT. Translating gives CSARRAQSYTEAFF.

This clonotype was observed a handful of times. The genes are TRBV27 and TRBJ1-4; 8 positions agree with TRBD1. The CDR3 loop spans 15 amino acids. Germline V gene data show CDR1 as MNHEY and CDR2 as SMNVEV (reference sequence). Trimming cost V 6 bases and J 7 bases; bases outside gene matches: 10. The CDR3 sequence: CASSYDRGKVEKLFF. The CDR3 nucleotides read TGTGCCAGCAGCTACGACAGGGGAAAAGTTGAAAAACTGTTTTTT. Full variable domain (rest looked up from reference TRBV27 and TRBJ1-4): EAQVTQNPRYLITVTGKKLTVTCSQNMNHEYMSWYRQDPGLGLRQIYYSMNVEVTDKGDVPEGYKVSRKEKRNFPLILESPSPNQTSLYFCASSYDRGKVEKLFFGSGTQLSVL.

This clonotype appeared once. The rearrangement links TRBV5-1 to TRBJ2-5; D may be TRBD1 (6 bases). From germline, CDR1 is SGHRS and CDR2 YFSETQ. Trimming pared 4 bases from V and 3 bases from J, leaving 16 bases between. The CDR3 length is 15 residues. CDR3 amino acids: CASSLTGTWEETQYF. The CDR3 region has the DNA TGCGCCAGCAGCCTCACCGGGACATGGGAAGAGACCCAGTACTTC.

This clonotype was counted a few times. This sequence joins TRBV5-6 and TRBJ2-3; D possibly corresponds to TRBD1 (5 bases). The V end was cut by 2 bases, the J end by 5 bases, with 12 bases between. This CDR3 is 14 amino acids long. Per the germline V gene, CDR1 is SGHDT and CDR2 is YYEEEE. The CDR3 sequence is CASSFQGVGDTQYF. The CDR3 DNA sequence: TGTGCCAGCAGCTTTCAAGGGGTGGGAGATACGCAGTATTTT.